Listed here are 18 T cell receptor beta chains from one sample, sequenced in a study of OX40 agonist ivuxolimab in advanced cancers. Repertoires were generated with immunoSEQ multiplex PCR, while TCRdb's copy carries only in-frame clones and drops some. The data contain some 86,000 clones, about 90% of them seen just once; the ten biggest clones take up roughly 8.9%. The source was CD4+ or CD8+ T cells sorted from blood, collected in a trial of the OX40 agonist ivuxolimab. The receptors were sampled from an adult with an advanced solid tumor such as melanoma, head and neck, liver or kidney cancer.

This clone was picked up one time. The chain is built from TRBV6-1 and TRBJ2-1; TRBD2 matches at 11 bases. The CDR3 is made up of 16 amino acids. CDR1 is MNHNS, CDR2 SASEGT, per germline. Unmatched junction bases numbered 4, after V lost 2 bases and J lost 4 bases. CDR3 in amino acids: CASSETGLAVYNEQFF. The DNA of the CDR3 is TGTGCCAGCAGTGAAACGGGACTAGCGGTTTACAATGAGCAGTTCTTC.

This clone was seen only once. This chain uses TRBV27 with TRBJ2-2; D remains unclear. The CDR3 contains 13 residues. Germline V gives CDR1 MNHEY, CDR2 SMNVEV (reference sequence). V was clipped by 3 bases and J by 8 bases, with 10 bases between them. This CDR3 reads CASSLGSTGELFF. As DNA, the CDR3 is TGTGCCAGCAGTTTGGGCTCAACTGGGGAGCTGTTTTTT.

The chain joins TRBV9 to TRBJ2-7; TRBD2 aligns across 10 bases. Germline V gene sequence: CDR1 SGDLS, CDR2 YYNGEE. The CDR3 runs 15 residues. Unmatched junction bases numbered 3, after V lost 3 bases and J lost 0 bases. The CDR3 spells CASSAGLADSYEQYF. The CDR3 DNA follows: TGTGCCAGCAGCGCCGGACTAGCGGACTCCTACGAGCAGTACTTC.

This chain joins TRBV4-1 and TRBJ2-1; D is undetermined. The germline V gene encodes CDR1 MGHRA and CDR2 YSYEKL. CDR3 length equals 11 residues. V gave up 2 bases and J gave up 4 bases, with 0 bases separating them. The DNA for the CDR3 is TGCGCCAGCAGCCAATACAATGAGCAGTTCTTC. Encoded protein: CASSQYNEQFF.

The chain links TRBV7-3 to TRBJ2-1; no clear D gene. The CDR3 runs 14 residues. Between the trimmed V and J ends, which lost 2 bases and 3 bases, there was a span of 8 bases. From germline, CDR1 is SGHTA and CDR2 FQGTGA. The CDR3 DNA reads TGTGCCAGCAGCTTAGACCAAAACTACAATGAGCAGTTCTTC. It translates to CASSLDQNYNEQFF.

The count of this clone is one. The V gene is TRBV9, the J gene TRBJ1-4, with D unclear. Germline lookup yields CDR1 SGDLS and CDR2 YYNGEE. V lost 0 bases and J 8 bases, leaving 11 bases between the germline ends. CDR3 length: 14 amino acids. The CDR3 region has the DNA TGTGCCAGCAGCGTAGACGGGGTGGGGGAAAAACTGTTTTTT. Translating it yields CASSVDGVGEKLFF.

The V gene is TRBV10-1, the J gene TRBJ2-3; 9 bases fit TRBD2. This CDR3 spans 20 amino acids. Germline V lookup: CDR1 WNHNN, CDR2 SYGVQD (reference sequence). The V gene end was trimmed by 0 bases and the J gene end by 4 bases; junction bases not matched to a gene: 17. In DNA, the CDR3 is TGCGCCAGCAGTGAGTCGCTAGCGGGAAGGCATAAAGGGTGGGCAGATACGCAGTATTTT. Residues: CASSESLAGRHKGWADTQYF.

CDR3 sequence: CASTLGDLGGADTQYF. CDR3 in DNA: TGTGCCAGCACCCTTGGGGACTTGGGGGGCGCAGATACGCAGTATTTT. The chain uses TRBV9 and TRBJ2-3, with D tentatively TRBD1 or TRBD2 (6 bases each). Germline V gene lookup returns CDR1 SGDLS and CDR2 YYNGEE. Trimming cost V 6 bases and J 4 bases, with 21 bases left between them. There are 16 residues in the CDR3.

The chain's CDR3 is CASSYIFSLRSGNTIYF. CDR3 DNA: TGTGCCAGCAGCTACATCTTTTCTCTGCGCTCTGGAAACACCATATATTTT. The J gene is TRBJ1-3, the V gene TRBV5-6; no clear D gene. The CDR3 has 17 amino acids. Trimming cost V 3 bases and J 0 bases, with 16 bases left between them. Germline-derived CDR1 and CDR2 are SGHDT and YYEEEE.

The V and J genes are TRBV27 and TRBJ2-2; D call uncertain. The CDR3 is 16 residues long. Trimming shortened V by 6 bases and J by 2 bases, and 16 bases separated the two germline ends. Germline assignment: CDR1 MNHEY and CDR2 SMNVEV (reference sequence). This chain's CDR3 is CASSPSELYNTGELFF. CDR3 DNA: TGTGCCAGCAGCCCTTCGGAGCTCTACAACACCGGGGAGCTGTTTTTT.

This clone has just one count. V is TRBV4-2 and J is TRBJ2-3; possible D gene TRBD2, 6 bases. With 0 bases removed from V and 2 bases from J, the gap between germline ends came to 18 bases. Looked up from germline, CDR1 is LGHNA and CDR2 is YNFKEQ. CDR3 length: 18 amino acids. CDR3 amino acids: CASSQEPPGAGYTDTQYF. CDR3 sequence (DNA): TGTGCCAGCAGCCAAGAACCGCCAGGAGCGGGCTACACAGATACGCAGTATTTT.

V usage is TRBV27 and J usage is TRBJ2-3; 7 positions agree with TRBD2. Per the germline V gene, CDR1 is MNHEY and CDR2 is SMNVEV (reference sequence). V was pared by 2 bases and J by 2 bases, with 1 base of the junction left unmatched. The CDR3 covers 14 residues. This chain's CDR3 is CASSLREATDTQYF. The CDR3 DNA sequence: TGTGCCAGCAGTTTACGGGAGGCCACAGATACGCAGTATTTT.

The chain carries TRBV18 and TRBJ1-3, with D uncertain. CDR1 KGHSH and CDR2 LQKENI come from the germline V gene. The V end was cut by 0 bases, the J end by 0 bases, with 6 bases between. The CDR3 sequence is 15 residues long. The DNA of the CDR3 is TGTGCCAGCTCACCACCCGATAGCTCTGGAAACACCATATATTTT. It yields the protein CASSPPDSSGNTIYF.

The CDR3 sequence: CASSFTGGLYEQYF. CDR3 coding DNA: TGTGCCAGCAGCTTTACGGGAGGGCTCTACGAGCAGTACTTC. V is TRBV13 and J is TRBJ2-7; 8 nucleotides agree with TRBD2. The CDR3 is 14 residues long. The ends lost 3 bases at V and 3 bases at J; junction bases unmatched: 4. CDR1 PRHDT and CDR2 FYEKMQ come from the germline V gene (reference sequence).

This clone was seen just once. This CDR3 is CASSQKGGASSYEQYF. Here the CDR3 DNA reads TGCGCCAGCAGCCAGAAGGGAGGGGCGAGCTCCTACGAGCAGTACTTC. The gene calls are TRBV4-1 and TRBJ2-7; 7 nucleotides line up with TRBD2. This CDR3 contains 16 residues. Germline V gene lookup returns CDR1 MGHRA and CDR2 YSYEKL. After removal of 3 bases from V and 0 bases from J, the junction contained 8 bases not matched to a gene.

The genes are TRBV9 and TRBJ2-5; the D gene is possibly TRBD2 (6 bases). The V gene's germline CDR1 is SGDLS and CDR2 YYNGEE. V shed 4 bases and J shed 0 bases, with 13 bases lying between them. This CDR3 region has 15 residues. CDR3 coding DNA: TGTGCCAGCAGCCCTTATTGGGGGGACCAAGAGACCCAGTACTTC. It is translated as CASSPYWGDQETQYF. Supplemented by reference TRBV9 and TRBJ2-5, the full variable domain reads DSGVTQTPKHLITATGQRVTLRCSPRSGDLSVYWYQQSLDQGLQFLIQYYNGEERAKGNILERFSAQQFPDLHSELNLSSLELGDSALYFCASSPYWGDQETQYFGPGTRLLVL.

V usage is TRBV6-6 and J usage is TRBJ2-1, with D perhaps TRBD1 (5 bases). The V gene's germline CDR1 is MNHNY and CDR2 SVGAGI (reference sequence). Trimming removed 5 bases at V and 6 bases at J, with 14 bases between. CDR3 length equals 14 residues. The CDR3, as DNA: TGTGCCAGCAGTCCGACAGTCATCACCAATGAGCAGTTCTTC. Translation gives CASSPTVITNEQFF.

V is TRBV7-9 and J is TRBJ2-3; 10 nucleotides line up with TRBD2. The V gene's germline CDR1 is SEHNR and CDR2 FQNEAQ (reference sequence). This CDR3 has 15 residues. J gave up 2 bases and V 5 bases, and 4 bases lay outside the gene matches. The CDR3 region is CASSPGTSVTDTQYF. The CDR3, as DNA: TGTGCCAGCAGCCCCGGGACTAGCGTCACAGATACGCAGTATTTT. The whole variable domain, filled in from reference TRBV7-9 and TRBJ2-3, reads DTGVSQNPRHKITKRGQNVTFRCDPISEHNRLYWYRQTLGQGPEFLTYFQNEAQLEKSRLLSDRFSAERPKGSFSTLEIQRTEQGDSAMYLCASSPGTSVTDTQYFGPGTRLTVL.